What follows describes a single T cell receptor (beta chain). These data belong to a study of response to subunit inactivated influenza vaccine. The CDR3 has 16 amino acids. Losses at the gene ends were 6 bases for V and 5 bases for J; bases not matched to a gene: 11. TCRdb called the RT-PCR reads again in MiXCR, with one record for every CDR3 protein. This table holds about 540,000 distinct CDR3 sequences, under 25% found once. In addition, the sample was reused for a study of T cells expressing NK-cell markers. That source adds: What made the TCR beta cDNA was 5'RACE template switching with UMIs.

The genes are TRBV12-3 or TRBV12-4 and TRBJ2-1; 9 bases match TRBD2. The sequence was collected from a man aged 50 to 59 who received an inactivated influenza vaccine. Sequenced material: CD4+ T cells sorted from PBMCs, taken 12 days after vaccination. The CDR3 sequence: CASSRSWLAGHNEQFF. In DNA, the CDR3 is TGTGCCAGCAGCCGAAGTTGGCTAGCGGGGCACAATGAGCAGTTCTTC.